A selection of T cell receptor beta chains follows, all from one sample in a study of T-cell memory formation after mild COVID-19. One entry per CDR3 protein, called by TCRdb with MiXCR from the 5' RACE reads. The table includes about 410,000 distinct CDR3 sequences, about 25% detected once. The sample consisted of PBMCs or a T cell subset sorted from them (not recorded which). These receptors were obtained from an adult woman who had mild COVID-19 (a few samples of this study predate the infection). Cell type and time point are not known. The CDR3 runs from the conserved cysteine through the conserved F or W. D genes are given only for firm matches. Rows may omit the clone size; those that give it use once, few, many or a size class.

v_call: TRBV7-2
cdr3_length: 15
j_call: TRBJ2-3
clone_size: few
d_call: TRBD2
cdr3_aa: CASSLGGSTADTQYF
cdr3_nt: TGTGCCAGCAGCTTAGGCGGGAGTACGGCAGATACGCAGTATTTT

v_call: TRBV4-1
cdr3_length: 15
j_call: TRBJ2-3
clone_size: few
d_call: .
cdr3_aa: CASSLQAGPTDTQYF
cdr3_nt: TGCGCCAGCAGCCTTCAGGCGGGTCCCACAGATACGCAGTATTTT

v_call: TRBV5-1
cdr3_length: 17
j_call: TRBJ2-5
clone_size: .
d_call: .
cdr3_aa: CASSLGGTRLTQKTQYF
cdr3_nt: TGCGCCAGCAGCTTGGGGGGAACCAGACTAACCCAAAAGACCCAGTACTTC

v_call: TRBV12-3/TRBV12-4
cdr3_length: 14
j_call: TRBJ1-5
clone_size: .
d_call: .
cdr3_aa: CASRNSGGNQPQHF
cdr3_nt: TGTGCCAGCAGGAACTCGGGGGGGAATCAGCCCCAGCATTTT

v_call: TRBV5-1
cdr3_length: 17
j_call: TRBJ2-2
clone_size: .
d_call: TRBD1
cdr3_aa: CASSLEWGQGSTGELFF
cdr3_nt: TGCGCCAGCAGCTTGGAGTGGGGACAGGGAAGCACCGGGGAGCTGTTTTTT

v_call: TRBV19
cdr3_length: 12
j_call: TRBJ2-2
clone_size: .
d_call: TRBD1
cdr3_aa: CASRTGAGELFF
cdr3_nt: TGTGCCAGCCGGACAGGGGCCGGGGAGCTGTTTTTT

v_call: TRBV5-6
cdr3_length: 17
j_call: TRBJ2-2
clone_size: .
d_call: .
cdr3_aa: CASSLGTGTQNTGELFF
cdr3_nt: TGTGCCAGCAGCTTGGGGACCGGGACTCAGAACACCGGGGAGCTGTTTTTT

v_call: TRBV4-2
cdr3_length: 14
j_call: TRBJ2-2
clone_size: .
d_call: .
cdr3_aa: CASSVAGNTGELFF
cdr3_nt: TGTGCCAGCAGCGTTGCGGGGAACACCGGGGAGCTGTTTTTT

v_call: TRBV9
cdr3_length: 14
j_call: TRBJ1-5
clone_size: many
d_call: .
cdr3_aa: CASSGGGLLNPQHF
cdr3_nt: TGTGCCAGCAGCGGGGGAGGGCTCTTAAATCCCCAGCATTTT

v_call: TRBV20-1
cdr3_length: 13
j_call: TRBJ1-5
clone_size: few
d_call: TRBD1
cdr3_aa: CSAVGTGEQPQHF
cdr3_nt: TGCAGTGCTGTCGGGACAGGGGAACAGCCCCAGCATTTT

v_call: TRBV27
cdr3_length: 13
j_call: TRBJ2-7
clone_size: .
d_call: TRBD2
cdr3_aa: CATRRGAGYEQYF
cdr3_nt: TGTGCCACCCGGCGGGGGGCTGGGTACGAGCAGTACTTC

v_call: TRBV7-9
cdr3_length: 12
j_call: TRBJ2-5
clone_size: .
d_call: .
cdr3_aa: CASSGQKETQYF
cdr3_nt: TGTGCCAGCTCGGGGCAGAAAGAGACCCAGTACTTC

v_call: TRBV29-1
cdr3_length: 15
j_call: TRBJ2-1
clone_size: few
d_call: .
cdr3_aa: CSARRASEGFNEQFF
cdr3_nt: TGCAGCGCCAGACGGGCTAGCGAGGGATTCAATGAGCAGTTCTTC

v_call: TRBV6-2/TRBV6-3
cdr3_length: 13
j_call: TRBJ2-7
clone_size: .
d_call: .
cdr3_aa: CASRPGPRYEQYF
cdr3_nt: TGTGCCAGCAGACCGGGACCCCGCTACGAGCAGTACTTC

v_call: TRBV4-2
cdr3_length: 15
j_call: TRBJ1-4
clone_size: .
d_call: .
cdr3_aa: CASSPEDRTDEKLFF
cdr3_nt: TGTGCCAGCAGCCCCGAGGACCGGACGGATGAAAAACTGTTTTTT

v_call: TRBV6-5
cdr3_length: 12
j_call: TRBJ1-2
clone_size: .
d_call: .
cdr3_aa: CASSTGNYGYTF
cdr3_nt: TGTGCCAGCAGTACAGGGAACTATGGCTACACCTTC

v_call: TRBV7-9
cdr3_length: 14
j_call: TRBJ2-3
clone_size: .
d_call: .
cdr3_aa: CASSSSRGGDTQYF
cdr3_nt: TGTGCCAGCAGCTCCTCACGGGGAGGAGATACGCAGTATTTT

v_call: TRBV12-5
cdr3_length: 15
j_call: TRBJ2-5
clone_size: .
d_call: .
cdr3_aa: CASGLTGLGQETQYF
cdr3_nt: TGTGCTAGTGGTTTGACGGGGTTAGGGCAAGAGACCCAGTACTTC

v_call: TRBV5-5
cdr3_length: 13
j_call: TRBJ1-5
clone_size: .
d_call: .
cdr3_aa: CASSLVERVSQHF
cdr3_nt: TGTGCCAGCAGCTTAGTTGAGAGGGTTAGCCAGCATTTT

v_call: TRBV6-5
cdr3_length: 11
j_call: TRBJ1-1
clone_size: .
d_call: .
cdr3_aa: CASSPGAEAFF
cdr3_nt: TGTGCCAGCAGTCCGGGAGCTGAAGCTTTCTTT

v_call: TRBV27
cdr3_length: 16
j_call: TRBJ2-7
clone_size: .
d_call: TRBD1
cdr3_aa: CASSLDGTGASYEQYF
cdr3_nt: TGTGCCAGCAGTTTAGATGGGACAGGGGCCTCCTACGAGCAGTACTTC

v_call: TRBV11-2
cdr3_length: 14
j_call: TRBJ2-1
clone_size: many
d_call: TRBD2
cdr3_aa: CASSLRRELNEQFF
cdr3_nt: TGTGCCAGCAGCCTGCGGCGGGAGTTGAATGAGCAGTTCTTC

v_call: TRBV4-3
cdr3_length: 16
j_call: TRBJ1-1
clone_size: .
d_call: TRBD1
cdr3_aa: CASSHDRDRLNTEAFF
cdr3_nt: TGCGCCAGCAGCCACGACCGGGACAGATTGAACACTGAAGCTTTCTTT

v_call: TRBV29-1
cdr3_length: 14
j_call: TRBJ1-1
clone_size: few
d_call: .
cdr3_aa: CSVYAAHMNTEAFF
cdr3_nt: TGCAGCGTTTATGCAGCGCACATGAACACTGAAGCTTTCTTT

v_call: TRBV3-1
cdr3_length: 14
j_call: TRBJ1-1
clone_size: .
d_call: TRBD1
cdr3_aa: CASSPGGWGTEAFF
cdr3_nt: TGTGCCAGCAGCCCAGGGGGCTGGGGGACTGAAGCTTTCTTT

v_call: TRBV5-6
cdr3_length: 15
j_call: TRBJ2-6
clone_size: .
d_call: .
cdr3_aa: CASTHRARGANVLTF
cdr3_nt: TGTGCCAGCACGCACAGGGCTCGTGGGGCCAACGTCCTGACTTTC

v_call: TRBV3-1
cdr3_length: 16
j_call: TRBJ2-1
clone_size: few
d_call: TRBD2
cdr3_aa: CASSLLAGVGPNEQFF
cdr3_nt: TGTGCCAGCAGCCTGCTTGCGGGAGTGGGTCCGAATGAGCAGTTCTTC

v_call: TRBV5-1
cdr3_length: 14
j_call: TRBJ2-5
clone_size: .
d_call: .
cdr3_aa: CASSRTGSQETQYF
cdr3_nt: TGCGCCAGCAGCCGAACAGGGTCGCAAGAGACCCAGTACTTC

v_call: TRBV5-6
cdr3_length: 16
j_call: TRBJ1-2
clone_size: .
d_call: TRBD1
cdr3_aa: CASSYDRGFRVDGYTF
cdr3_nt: TGTGCCAGCAGCTATGACAGGGGATTTCGAGTAGATGGCTACACCTTC

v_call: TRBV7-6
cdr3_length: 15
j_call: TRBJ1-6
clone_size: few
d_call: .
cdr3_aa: CASSLAGYDNSPLHF
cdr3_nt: TGTGCCAGCAGCTTAGCGGGGTACGATAATTCACCCCTCCACTTT

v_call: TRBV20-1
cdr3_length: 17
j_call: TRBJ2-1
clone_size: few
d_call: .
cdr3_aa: CSASGLIRGSSGNEQFF
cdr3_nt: TGCAGTGCTAGCGGATTGATAAGGGGATCATCAGGGAATGAGCAGTTCTTC

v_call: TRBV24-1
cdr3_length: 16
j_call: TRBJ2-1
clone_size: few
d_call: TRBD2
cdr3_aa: CATSDFRGRGYNEQFF
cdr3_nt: TGTGCCACCAGTGATTTCCGCGGGAGGGGCTACAATGAGCAGTTCTTC

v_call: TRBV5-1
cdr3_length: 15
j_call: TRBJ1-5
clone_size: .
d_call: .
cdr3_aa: CASSLFGDNNQPKHF
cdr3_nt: TGCGCCAGCAGCTTGTTCGGGGATAACAATCAGCCCAAGCATTTT

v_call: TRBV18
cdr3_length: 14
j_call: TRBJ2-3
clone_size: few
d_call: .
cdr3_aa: CASSKGLSTDTQYF
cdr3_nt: TGTGCCAGCTCAAAGGGACTCAGCACAGATACGCAGTATTTT

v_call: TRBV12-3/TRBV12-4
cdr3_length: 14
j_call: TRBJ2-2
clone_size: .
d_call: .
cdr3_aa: CASSPQTVTGELFF
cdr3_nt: TGTGCCAGCAGTCCTCAGACTGTCACCGGGGAGCTGTTTTTT

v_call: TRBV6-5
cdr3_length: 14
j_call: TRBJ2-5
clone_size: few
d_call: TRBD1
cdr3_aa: CASKGTGRRETQYF
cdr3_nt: TGTGCCAGCAAAGGGACAGGGCGCCGGGAGACCCAGTACTTC

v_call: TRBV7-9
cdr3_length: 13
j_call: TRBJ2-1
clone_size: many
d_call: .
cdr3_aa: CASSLTGYNEQFF
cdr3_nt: TGTGCCAGCAGCTTGACGGGCTACAATGAGCAGTTCTTC

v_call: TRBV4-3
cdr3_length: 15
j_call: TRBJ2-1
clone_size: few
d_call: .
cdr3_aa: CASSQDWQGFNEQFF
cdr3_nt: TGCGCCAGCAGCCAAGACTGGCAGGGTTTCAATGAGCAGTTCTTC

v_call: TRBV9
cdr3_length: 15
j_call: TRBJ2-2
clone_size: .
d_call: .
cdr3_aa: CASSPTSEGAGELFF
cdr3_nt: TGTGCCAGCAGCCCGACTTCCGAGGGGGCCGGGGAGCTGTTTTTT

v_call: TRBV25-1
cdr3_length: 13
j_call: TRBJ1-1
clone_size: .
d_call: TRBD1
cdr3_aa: CASTRGQNTEAFF
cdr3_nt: TGTGCCAGTACCAGGGGGCAGAACACTGAAGCTTTCTTT

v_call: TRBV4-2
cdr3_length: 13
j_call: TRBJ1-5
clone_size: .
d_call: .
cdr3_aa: CASSQDRAQPQHF
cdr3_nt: TGTGCCAGCAGCCAAGACAGGGCTCAGCCCCAGCATTTT

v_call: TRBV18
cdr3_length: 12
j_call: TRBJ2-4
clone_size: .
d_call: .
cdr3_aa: CASSPPGDIQYF
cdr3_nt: TGTGCCAGCTCACCACCGGGCGACATTCAGTACTTC

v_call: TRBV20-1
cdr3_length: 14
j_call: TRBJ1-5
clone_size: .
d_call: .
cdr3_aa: CSARDPQGDQPQHF
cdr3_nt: TGCAGTGCTAGAGATCCCCAGGGAGATCAGCCCCAGCATTTT

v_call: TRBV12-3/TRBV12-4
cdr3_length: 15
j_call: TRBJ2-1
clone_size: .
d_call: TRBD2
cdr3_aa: CASSLGASGGHEQFF
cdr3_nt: TGTGCCAGCAGTTTAGGGGCTAGCGGGGGCCATGAGCAGTTCTTC

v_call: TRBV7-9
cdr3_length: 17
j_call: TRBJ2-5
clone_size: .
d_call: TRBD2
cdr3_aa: CASSSASGGAFGETQYF
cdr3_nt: TGTGCCAGCAGCTCAGCTAGCGGGGGGGCATTCGGAGAGACCCAGTACTTC

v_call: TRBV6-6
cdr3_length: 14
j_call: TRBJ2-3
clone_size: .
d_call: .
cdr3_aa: CASSYSAGSDTQYF
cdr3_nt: TGTGCCAGCAGTTACAGTGCAGGGTCAGATACGCAGTATTTT

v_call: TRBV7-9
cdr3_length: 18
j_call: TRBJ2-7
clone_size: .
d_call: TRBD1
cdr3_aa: CASSPHSPGQGEPYEQYF
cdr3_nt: TGTGCCAGCAGCCCCCATTCCCCGGGACAGGGGGAACCCTACGAGCAGTACTTC

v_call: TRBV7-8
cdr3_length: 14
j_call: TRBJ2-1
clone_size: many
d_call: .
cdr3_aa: CASSNMHRGNEQFF
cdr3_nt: TGTGCCAGCAGCAACATGCATAGGGGCAATGAGCAGTTCTTC